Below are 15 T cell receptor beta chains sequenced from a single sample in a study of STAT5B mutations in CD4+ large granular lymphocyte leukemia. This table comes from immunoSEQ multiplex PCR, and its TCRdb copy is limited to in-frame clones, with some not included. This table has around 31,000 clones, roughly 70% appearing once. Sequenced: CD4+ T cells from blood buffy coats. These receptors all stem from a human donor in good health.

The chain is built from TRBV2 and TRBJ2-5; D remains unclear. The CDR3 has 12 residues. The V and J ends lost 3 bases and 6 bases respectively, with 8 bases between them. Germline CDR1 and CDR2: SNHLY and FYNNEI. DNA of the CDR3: TGTGCCAGCAGTGAGGAACGACAGACCCAGTACTTC. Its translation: CASSEERQTQYF.

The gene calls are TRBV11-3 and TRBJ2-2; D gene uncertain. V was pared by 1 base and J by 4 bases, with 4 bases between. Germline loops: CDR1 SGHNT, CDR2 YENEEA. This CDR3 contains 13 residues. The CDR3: CASSLGSTGELFF. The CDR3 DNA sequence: TGTGCCAGCAGCTTAGGTAGCACCGGGGAGCTGTTTTTT.

The CDR3 spells CASKRDGYTF. The CDR3 DNA reads TGTGCCAGCAAACGAGATGGCTACACCTTC. The rearrangement links TRBV6-6 to TRBJ1-2; no firm D call. The CDR3 runs to 10 residues. The germline V gene has CDR1 MNHNY and CDR2 SVGAGI (reference sequence). With 7 bases removed from V and 6 bases from J, the gap between germline ends came to 6 bases.

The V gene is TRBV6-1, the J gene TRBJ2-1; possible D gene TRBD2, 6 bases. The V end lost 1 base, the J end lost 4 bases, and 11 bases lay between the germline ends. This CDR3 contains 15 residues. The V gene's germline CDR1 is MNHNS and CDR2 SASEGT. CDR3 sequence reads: CASSEGLSGYNEQFF. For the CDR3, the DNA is TGTGCCAGCAGTGAAGGACTAAGCGGGTACAATGAGCAGTTCTTC.

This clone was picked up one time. CDR3 bases: TGTGCCAGCAGCCAAGTAACCGGCAGAAAAGGGGATTCACCCCTCCACTTT. Its protein product is CASSQVTGRKGDSPLHF. The chain employs TRBV4-2 and TRBJ1-6, with D perhaps matching TRBD1 (5 bases). The CDR3 is 17 amino acids. Germline V gene sequence: CDR1 LGHNA, CDR2 YNFKEQ. Trimming removed 1 base at V and 8 bases at J, with 18 bases between.

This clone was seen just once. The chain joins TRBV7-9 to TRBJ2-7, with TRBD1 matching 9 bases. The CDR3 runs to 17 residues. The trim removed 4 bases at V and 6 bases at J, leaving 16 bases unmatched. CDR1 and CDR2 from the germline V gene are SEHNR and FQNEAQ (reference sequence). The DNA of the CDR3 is TGTGCCAGCAGCTCGCTACTGGGACAGGGCTGGGTTGTCGAGCAGTACTTC. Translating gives CASSSLLGQGWVVEQYF.

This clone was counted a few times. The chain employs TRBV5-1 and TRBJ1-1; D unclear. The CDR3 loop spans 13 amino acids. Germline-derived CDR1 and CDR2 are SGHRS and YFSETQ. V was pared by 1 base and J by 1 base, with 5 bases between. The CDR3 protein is CASSLTANTEAFF. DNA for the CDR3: TGCGCCAGCAGCTTGACAGCGAACACTGAAGCTTTCTTT.

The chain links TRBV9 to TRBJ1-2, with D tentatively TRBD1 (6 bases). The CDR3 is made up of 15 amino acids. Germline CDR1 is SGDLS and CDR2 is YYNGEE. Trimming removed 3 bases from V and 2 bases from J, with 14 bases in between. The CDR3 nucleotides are TGTGCCAGCAGCGCTGGAACAGGGTACAACTATGGCTACACCTTC. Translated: CASSAGTGYNYGYTF.

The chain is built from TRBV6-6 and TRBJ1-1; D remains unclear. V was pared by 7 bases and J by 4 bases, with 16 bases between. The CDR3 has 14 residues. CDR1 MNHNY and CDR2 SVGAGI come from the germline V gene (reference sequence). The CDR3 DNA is TGTGCCAGCAAGCAACCCTACGAGGGCACTGAAGCTTTCTTT. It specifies CASKQPYEGTEAFF.

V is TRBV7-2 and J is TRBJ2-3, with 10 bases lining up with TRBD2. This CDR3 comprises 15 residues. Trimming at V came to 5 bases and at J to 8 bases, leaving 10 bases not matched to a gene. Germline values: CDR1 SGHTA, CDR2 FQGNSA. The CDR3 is CASSPWTSGFLTQYF. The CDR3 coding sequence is TGTGCCAGCAGCCCGTGGACTAGCGGATTCCTTACGCAGTATTTT.

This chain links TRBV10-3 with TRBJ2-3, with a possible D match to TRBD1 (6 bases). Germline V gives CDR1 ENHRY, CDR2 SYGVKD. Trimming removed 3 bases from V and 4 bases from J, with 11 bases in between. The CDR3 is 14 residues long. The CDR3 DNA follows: TGTGCCATCAGTGACCCTGGGACACCAGATACGCAGTATTTT. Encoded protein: CAISDPGTPDTQYF.

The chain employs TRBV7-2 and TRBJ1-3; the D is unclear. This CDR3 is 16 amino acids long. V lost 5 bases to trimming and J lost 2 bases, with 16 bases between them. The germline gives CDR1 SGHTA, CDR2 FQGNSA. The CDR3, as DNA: TGTGCCAGCAGCCTCTTCGAGAACGTCCCTGGAAACACCATATATTTT. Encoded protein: CASSLFENVPGNTIYF. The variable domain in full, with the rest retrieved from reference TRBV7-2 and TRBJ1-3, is GAGVSQSPSNKVTEKGKDVELRCDPISGHTALYWYRQSLGQGLEFLIYFQGNSAPDKSGLPSDRFSAERTGGSVSTLTIQRTQQEDSAVYLCASSLFENVPGNTIYFGEGSWLTVV.

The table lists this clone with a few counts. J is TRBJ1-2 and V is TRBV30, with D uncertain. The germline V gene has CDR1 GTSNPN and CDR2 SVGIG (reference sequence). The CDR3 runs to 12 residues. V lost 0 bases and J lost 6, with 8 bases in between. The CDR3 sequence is CAWSVRGNGYTF. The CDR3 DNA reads TGTGCCTGGAGTGTACGGGGAAATGGCTACACCTTC.

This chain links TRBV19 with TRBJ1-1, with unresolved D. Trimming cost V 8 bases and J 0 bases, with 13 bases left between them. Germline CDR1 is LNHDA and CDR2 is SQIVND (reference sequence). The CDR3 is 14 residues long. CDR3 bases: TGTGCCAGTGGGTTGATCTCTATGAACACTGAAGCTTTCTTT. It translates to CASGLISMNTEAFF.

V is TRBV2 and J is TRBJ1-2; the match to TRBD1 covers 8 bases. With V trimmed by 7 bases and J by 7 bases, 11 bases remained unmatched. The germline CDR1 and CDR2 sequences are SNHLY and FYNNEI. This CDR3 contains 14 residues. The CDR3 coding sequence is TGTGCCAGCAATCGGGCAGGGGGCATCAGTGGCTACACCTTC. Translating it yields CASNRAGGISGYTF.